This paragraph reports one T cell receptor beta chain. Its antigen is unknown. This sample stems from a study of T cell repertoires in cytomegalovirus infection. This CDR3 is 13 amino acids long. V gave up 0 bases and J gave up 8 bases, with 7 bases separating them. CDR1 and CDR2 (germline): MNHEY, SVGAGI. From the reads, TCRdb called clonotypes with MiXCR, one entry per CDR3 protein. The sample holds fewer than 1,000,000 distinct CDR3 sequences, around 31% seen once. The genes are TRBV6-5 and TRBJ2-2; D is undetermined. The material was cultured CD8+ T cells from PBMCs, obtained from culture after CMV antigen stimulation. The source is a human donor in good health (CMV status not recorded). Some clones in this sample may be carry-over from other donors' samples. DNA of the CDR3: TGTGCCAGCAGTTACTCGACGGGTGGGGAGCTGTTTTTT. Translated: CASSYSTGGELFF.